A selection of T cell receptor beta chains follows, all from one sample in a study of control samples from healthy donors and cancer patients. Measured with immunoSEQ multiplex PCR; TCRdb has only the in-frame clones, and not every one. The top ten hold 1.5% to 2% of the sample, which has about 98,000 clones, almost 85% seen once. Sequenced: blood. The origin of the receptors is a man aged 55-75 years in good health. Each CDR3 is given with its conserved first and last residue. The order of the fields is clone size, D gene, V gene, J gene, CDR3 DNA, CDR3 protein. A D gene is named only where the DNA matches it firmly. A row's size may be missing; if present it is once, few, many or a size class.

clone size: .
D gene: .
V gene: TRBV10-3
J gene: TRBJ1-2
CDR3 DNA: TGTGCCATCAGTGAGTCCGGGGGTGACAGTGGCTATGGCTACACCTTC
CDR3 protein: CAISESGGDSGYGYTF

clone size: .
D gene: TRBD1
V gene: TRBV2
J gene: TRBJ1-5
CDR3 DNA: TGTGCCAGCAGTCCACAGGGGCCAGGCTTGAATCAGCCCCAGCATTTT
CDR3 protein: CASSPQGPGLNQPQHF

clone size: .
D gene: .
V gene: TRBV20-1
J gene: TRBJ1-5
CDR3 DNA: TGCAGTGCTAGTTCTGTTGGCTATAGCAATCAGCCCCAGCATTTT
CDR3 protein: CSASSVGYSNQPQHF

clone size: .
D gene: .
V gene: TRBV13
J gene: TRBJ1-1
CDR3 DNA: TGTGCCAGCAGCTCCTCAACTACTCCCACAGCTCCTGAAGCTTTCTTT
CDR3 protein: CASSSSTTPTAPEAFF

clone size: .
D gene: .
V gene: TRBV4-1
J gene: TRBJ2-1
CDR3 DNA: TGCGCCAGCAGCCAAGCCCCCCGGCTGGGTAATGAGCAGTTCTTC
CDR3 protein: CASSQAPRLGNEQFF

clone size: once
D gene: .
V gene: TRBV2
J gene: TRBJ1-4
CDR3 DNA: TGTGCCAGCAGATCTATCACCAGGGGCGGCGTGGAAAAACTGTTTTTT
CDR3 protein: CASRSITRGGVEKLFF

clone size: .
D gene: TRBD1
V gene: TRBV30
J gene: TRBJ2-7
CDR3 DNA: TGTGCCTGGAGGCGGAAATTGGGGACAGGGGTCTACGAGCAGTACTTC
CDR3 protein: CAWRRKLGTGVYEQYF

clone size: .
D gene: .
V gene: TRBV28
J gene: TRBJ2-4
CDR3 DNA: TGTGCCAGCAGTCCCACGGCCCTTCGGGACATTCAGTACTTC
CDR3 protein: CASSPTALRDIQYF

clone size: .
D gene: TRBD2
V gene: TRBV18
J gene: TRBJ2-3
CDR3 DNA: TGTGCCAGCTCACCACGGAGCGGGGGAGGAGATACGCAGTATTTT
CDR3 protein: CASSPRSGGGDTQYF

clone size: .
D gene: TRBD1
V gene: TRBV4-2
J gene: TRBJ2-6
CDR3 DNA: TGTGCCAGCAGCCAAGATGGGGACAGGGGTCCCCCTGGGGCCAACGTCCTGACTTTC
CDR3 protein: CASSQDGDRGPPGANVLTF

clone size: .
D gene: .
V gene: TRBV5-6
J gene: TRBJ2-1
CDR3 DNA: TGTGCCAGCAGCCAGATACAGAGCTACAATGAGCAGTTCTTC
CDR3 protein: CASSQIQSYNEQFF

clone size: .
D gene: .
V gene: TRBV2
J gene: TRBJ2-2
CDR3 DNA: TGTGCCAGCAGACAGGACGCGAACACCGGGGAGCTGTTTTTT
CDR3 protein: CASRQDANTGELFF

clone size: .
D gene: .
V gene: TRBV28
J gene: TRBJ2-7
CDR3 DNA: TGTGCCAGCAGAACGTACCTAGGGCCCGAGCAGTACTTC
CDR3 protein: CASRTYLGPEQYF

clone size: .
D gene: .
V gene: TRBV28
J gene: TRBJ1-5
CDR3 DNA: TGTGCCAGCAGAGGGGTTAGCAATCAGCCCCAGCATTTT
CDR3 protein: CASRGVSNQPQHF

clone size: .
D gene: .
V gene: TRBV5-1
J gene: TRBJ1-1
CDR3 DNA: TGCGCCAGCAGCGGGACGGTGAACACTGAAGCTTTCTTT
CDR3 protein: CASSGTVNTEAFF

clone size: few
D gene: .
V gene: TRBV4-1
J gene: TRBJ2-4
CDR3 DNA: TGCGCCAGCAGCCAAAGGGCTTCGGGAGAAGGGGGCAAAAACATTCAGTACTTC
CDR3 protein: CASSQRASGEGGKNIQYF

clone size: .
D gene: TRBD1
V gene: TRBV7-9
J gene: TRBJ2-7
CDR3 DNA: TGTGCCAGCAGCCCGCGGGGGACAGGGGGTTCGTACGAGCAGTACTTC
CDR3 protein: CASSPRGTGGSYEQYF

clone size: .
D gene: .
V gene: TRBV5-4
J gene: TRBJ2-3
CDR3 DNA: TGTGCCAGCAGCCCTACCCCTTCAGATACGCAGTATTTT
CDR3 protein: CASSPTPSDTQYF

clone size: .
D gene: .
V gene: TRBV2
J gene: TRBJ1-3
CDR3 DNA: TGTGCCAGCAGCCAAGGGCCATCTCGAGGAAACACCATATATTTT
CDR3 protein: CASSQGPSRGNTIYF

clone size: .
D gene: .
V gene: TRBV3-1/TRBV3-2
J gene: TRBJ1-6
CDR3 DNA: TGTGCCAGCAGCCCCGGTCAGAATAATTCACCCCTCCACTTT
CDR3 protein: CASSPGQNNSPLHF

clone size: .
D gene: .
V gene: TRBV27
J gene: TRBJ1-2
CDR3 DNA: TGTGCCAGCCGGACGGCTGACTATGGCTACACCTTC
CDR3 protein: CASRTADYGYTF

clone size: .
D gene: TRBD2
V gene: TRBV5-1
J gene: TRBJ2-1
CDR3 DNA: TGCGCCAGCAGCCCCCTGGTAGGGGAGGGCAATGAGCAGTTCTTC
CDR3 protein: CASSPLVGEGNEQFF

clone size: .
D gene: .
V gene: TRBV7-2
J gene: TRBJ2-1
CDR3 DNA: TGTGCCAGCAGCTTAGGTCTTAACAATGAGCAGTTCTTC
CDR3 protein: CASSLGLNNEQFF

clone size: .
D gene: .
V gene: TRBV3-1/TRBV3-2
J gene: TRBJ1-4
CDR3 DNA: TGTGCCAGCAGCCAAGTTAGGGGGTATAATGAAAAACTGTTTTTT
CDR3 protein: CASSQVRGYNEKLFF

clone size: few
D gene: .
V gene: TRBV5-8
J gene: TRBJ2-1
CDR3 DNA: TGTGCCAGCAGCTTCAGGGATGAGCAGTTCTTC
CDR3 protein: CASSFRDEQFF

clone size: .
D gene: .
V gene: TRBV27
J gene: TRBJ1-6
CDR3 DNA: TGTGCCAGCAGGTCCAGCTCCTATAATTCACCCCTCCACTTT
CDR3 protein: CASRSSSYNSPLHF

clone size: .
D gene: TRBD1
V gene: TRBV3-1/TRBV3-2
J gene: TRBJ1-1
CDR3 DNA: TGTGCCAGCAGCCAAGAAGGACAGGGGGGGACTGAAGCTTTCTTT
CDR3 protein: CASSQEGQGGTEAFF

clone size: .
D gene: .
V gene: TRBV18
J gene: TRBJ1-5
CDR3 DNA: TGTGCCAGCTCACGTACTCCTGATAGCAATCAGCCCCAGCATTTT
CDR3 protein: CASSRTPDSNQPQHF

clone size: once
D gene: .
V gene: TRBV10-1
J gene: TRBJ1-2
CDR3 DNA: TGCGCCAGCAGTGAGAGCGGAGCTAACTATGGCTACACCTTC
CDR3 protein: CASSESGANYGYTF

clone size: few
D gene: TRBD2
V gene: TRBV19
J gene: TRBJ2-2
CDR3 DNA: TGTGCCAGTAGCTCCGGGACTAGCACCGGGGAGCTGTTTTTT
CDR3 protein: CASSSGTSTGELFF

clone size: .
D gene: TRBD2
V gene: TRBV4-2
J gene: TRBJ2-3
CDR3 DNA: TGTGCCAGCAGCCAGGATAGCGGGAGCTTCACAGATACGCAGTATTTT
CDR3 protein: CASSQDSGSFTDTQYF

clone size: .
D gene: .
V gene: TRBV5-8
J gene: TRBJ1-1
CDR3 DNA: TGTGCCAGCAGCCACACGGGAGGGAACACTGAAGCTTTCTTT
CDR3 protein: CASSHTGGNTEAFF

clone size: .
D gene: .
V gene: TRBV19
J gene: TRBJ2-4
CDR3 DNA: TGTGCCAGTAGTATAGATGGCCCCGGACGCCTAGCCAAAAACATTCAGTACTTC
CDR3 protein: CASSIDGPGRLAKNIQYF

clone size: few
D gene: TRBD1
V gene: TRBV27
J gene: TRBJ2-2
CDR3 DNA: TGTGCCAGCAGCCCGACAGGGGCGGCCACCGGGGAGCTGTTTTTT
CDR3 protein: CASSPTGAATGELFF

clone size: .
D gene: .
V gene: TRBV6-5
J gene: TRBJ2-5
CDR3 DNA: TGTGCCAGCAGTACCGGCCCCTTAGGGACCCAGTACTTC
CDR3 protein: CASSTGPLGTQYF

clone size: once
D gene: .
V gene: TRBV6-6
J gene: TRBJ2-7
CDR3 DNA: TGTGCCAGCAGTTTGAACTCACCCCACGAGCAGTACTTC
CDR3 protein: CASSLNSPHEQYF

clone size: .
D gene: .
V gene: TRBV19
J gene: TRBJ1-5
CDR3 DNA: TGTGCCAGTAGCACAGGTCCCGGTCAGCCCCAGCATTTT
CDR3 protein: CASSTGPGQPQHF

clone size: .
D gene: TRBD2
V gene: TRBV30
J gene: TRBJ2-7
CDR3 DNA: TGTGCCTGGAGTGCCCCACTAGCGGGAGGCCGAATGAGGCCCTACGAGCAGTACTTC
CDR3 protein: CAWSAPLAGGRMRPYEQYF

clone size: few
D gene: TRBD1
V gene: TRBV30
J gene: TRBJ1-5
CDR3 DNA: TGTGCCTGGAGTCTAAACGACAGGGATAATCAGCCCCAGCATTTT
CDR3 protein: CAWSLNDRDNQPQHF

clone size: .
D gene: TRBD1
V gene: TRBV6-6
J gene: TRBJ1-1
CDR3 DNA: TGTGCCAGCAGTACGGACAGGAGTGAAGCTTTCTTT
CDR3 protein: CASSTDRSEAFF

clone size: once
D gene: .
V gene: TRBV10-3
J gene: TRBJ2-3
CDR3 DNA: TGTGCCATCAGTGAGCCTACTAGCACAGATACGCAGTATTTT
CDR3 protein: CAISEPTSTDTQYF

clone size: .
D gene: .
V gene: TRBV27
J gene: TRBJ1-2
CDR3 DNA: TGTGCCAGCAGCCTCGGGGGGGTGGGTGGCTACACCTTC
CDR3 protein: CASSLGGVGGYTF

clone size: .
D gene: .
V gene: TRBV5-1
J gene: TRBJ1-1
CDR3 DNA: TGCGCCAGCAGCTTGGTCACGGGGGCGGACACTGAAGCTTTCTTT
CDR3 protein: CASSLVTGADTEAFF

clone size: .
D gene: .
V gene: TRBV6-5
J gene: TRBJ2-1
CDR3 DNA: TGTGCCAGCAGTTTCTATAGCGGTTACAATGAGCAGTTCTTC
CDR3 protein: CASSFYSGYNEQFF

clone size: .
D gene: TRBD2
V gene: TRBV29-1
J gene: TRBJ2-3
CDR3 DNA: TGCAGCGTTGAAGATCGGGGGGAGATGGGGCCAGATACGCAGTATTTT
CDR3 protein: CSVEDRGEMGPDTQYF

clone size: once
D gene: TRBD1
V gene: TRBV23-1
J gene: TRBJ2-3
CDR3 DNA: TGCGCCAGCAGTTGGGTGACAGGGCAAGGTAGCACAGATACGCAGTATTTT
CDR3 protein: CASSWVTGQGSTDTQYF